The source of this TCR beta chain is a study of regulatory T cells in long-lasting Graves disease. The time point is: newly diagnosed GD, antithyroid drugs for less than 3 months. PBMC-derived RNA was used for the TCR library. V lost 1 base and J 0 bases, leaving 14 bases between the germline ends. The V gene's germline CDR1 is SGHVS and CDR2 FQNEAQ. The CDR3 runs 17 residues. With iRepertoire HTBI primers and Arm-PCR of CDR3 regions, TCR beta libraries were built. Via MiXCR, TCRdb re-called the multiplex PCR reads, giving one row per CDR3 protein. The table records 450,000 to 600,000 distinct CDR3 sequences, around 15% of them present only once. The same data also contributed to another study, on T cells in Graves' hyperthyroidism and ophthalmopathy. From that study: Patients aged 18 to 65 had newly diagnosed hyperthyroidism lasting under 2 months. Uncontrolled infection, other autoimmune disease, pregnancy or lactation excluded patients. The study based diagnoses on clinical symptoms, serum thyroxine and TRAb, thyroid ultrasound and orbital computed tomography.

This sequence was found in a man aged 40-49 years with Graves disease. Sample: peripheral blood mononuclear cells (PBMCs), taken at new diagnosis, from a patient treated with antithyroid drugs. The J gene is TRBJ2-3, the V gene TRBV7-8; no firm D call. The CDR3 loop reads CASSLVAHVTSTDTQYF. The CDR3 region has the DNA TGTGCCAGCAGCTTAGTTGCGCACGTTACTAGCACAGATACGCAGTATTTT.